Presented here are 25 T cell receptor beta chains from one specimen sequenced in a study of control samples from healthy donors and cancer patients. The protocol was immunoSEQ multiplex PCR, while the TCRdb copy is restricted to in-frame clones and leaves out a portion. Of 100,000 or so clones in the sample, around 80% were seen once. Sequenced material: blood. Receptor source: a woman in her fifties or sixties in good health.

About this clone itself: The same CDR3 arises from other DNA sequences in this sample as well. The chain recombines TRBV5-1 with TRBJ2-5; the D is unclear. Germline CDR1 and CDR2: SGHRS and YFSETQ. CDR3 length equals 12 residues. Trimming took off 4 bases at V and 2 bases at J, with 6 bases between the two ends. This CDR3 is CASSLVQETQYF. The CDR3 DNA follows: TGCGCCAGCAGCCTAGTACAAGAGACCCAGTACTTC.

This clone has only a few counts. The chain links TRBV18 to TRBJ2-3; maybe TRBD2 (5 bases). V lost 1 base, J lost 4 bases, and 21 bases lay in between. The CDR3 totals 18 residues. CDR1 and CDR2 from the germline V gene are KGHSH and LQKENI. The CDR3 DNA follows: TGTGCCAGCTCACCACAGGGTGCCCGGGATGCGAGCCCAGATACGCAGTATTTT. Protein sequence: CASSPQGARDASPDTQYF.

This clone has only a few counts. J is TRBJ1-5 and V is TRBV12-1. TRBV12-1 is a recognized pseudogene. The CDR3 totals 15 residues. DNA of the CDR3: TGTGCCAACTTCTTGGGAGGGGCCTCTAATCAGCCCCAGCATTTT. Amino acid sequence: CANFLGGASNQPQHF.

In this sample, this clone turned up a few times. This rearrangement joins TRBV7-9 to TRBJ1-1; D might be TRBD1 (6 bases). V dropped 5 bases and J dropped 1 base, with 14 bases sitting between them. CDR1 and CDR2 (germline): SEHNR, FQNEAQ (reference sequence). The CDR3 loop spans 15 amino acids. CDR3 sequence: CASSAYWDKNTEAFF. Written as DNA, the CDR3 is TGTGCCAGCAGCGCTTATTGGGACAAGAACACTGAAGCTTTCTTT.

This clone occurred once. The rearrangement joins TRBV5-8 to TRBJ1-2; D may be TRBD1 (5 bases). Trimming pared 6 bases from V and 6 bases from J, leaving 18 bases between. The CDR3 is made up of 14 amino acids. CDR1 and CDR2 (germline): SGHTS, YDEGEE. In DNA form, the CDR3 reads TGTGCCAGCACTTTGGGGGTCGTAAGGGATGGCTACACCTTC. Translating it yields CASTLGVVRDGYTF.

The V and J genes are TRBV19 and TRBJ1-4, with 8 nucleotides matching TRBD1. V shed 7 bases, J shed 7 bases, and the junction held 8 bases outside the gene matches. The germline gives CDR1 LNHDA, CDR2 SQIVND (reference sequence). This CDR3 spans 14 amino acids. DNA of the CDR3: TGTGCCAGTAAAAACAGGGGGGGCGGTGAAAAACTGTTTTTT. Encoded protein: CASKNRGGGEKLFF.

This clone was observed a single time. The V gene is TRBV10-3, the J gene TRBJ2-7, with 8 nucleotides matching TRBD1. The CDR3 is made up of 13 amino acids. J was trimmed by 5 bases and V by 4 bases; bases with no gene match: 4. CDR1 and CDR2 (germline): ENHRY, SYGVKD. CDR3 DNA: TGTGCCATCAGTGTGGACAGGGACCACGAGCAGTACTTC. As protein: CAISVDRDHEQYF.

J is TRBJ2-7 and V is TRBV18; TRBD1 matches at 9 bases. The CDR3 extends over 15 amino acids. The V gene's germline CDR1 is KGHSH and CDR2 LQKENI. V lost 5 bases, J lost 0 bases, and 5 bases stayed unmatched. CDR3 in DNA: TGTGCCAGCTCATCTGGACAGGGGCCCTCCTACGAGCAGTACTTC. Its translation: CASSSGQGPSYEQYF.

In its sample, this clone was seen once. This rearrangement joins TRBV6-1 to TRBJ2-4; D might be TRBD1 (6 bases). This CDR3 contains 17 residues. Germline V gene data show CDR1 as MNHNS and CDR2 as SASEGT. Deletions cut 1 base from V and 7 bases from J, with 20 bases between. The CDR3 is CASSEDLTGPGANIQYF. The CDR3 DNA is TGTGCCAGCAGTGAAGACTTAACAGGGCCGGGCGCGAACATTCAGTACTTC.

The chain employs TRBV19 and TRBJ2-7; D remains unclear. Germline V gene sequence: CDR1 LNHDA, CDR2 SQIVND (reference sequence). The CDR3 runs to 14 residues. V dropped 2 bases and J dropped 2 bases, with 10 bases sitting between them. The CDR3 region is CASSISENTYEQYF. The CDR3 DNA sequence: TGTGCCAGTAGTATAAGTGAAAACACCTACGAGCAGTACTTC.

This rearrangement joins TRBV24-1 to TRBJ2-7; D gene unclear. The CDR3 extends over 15 amino acids. The V and J ends lost 0 bases and 3 bases respectively, with 11 bases between them. Germline CDR1 is KGHDR and CDR2 is SFDVKD. The CDR3 loop is CATSDLRQPNYEQYF. In DNA form, the CDR3 reads TGTGCCACCAGTGATTTGAGGCAGCCAAACTACGAGCAGTACTTC.

This rearrangement joins TRBV11-3 to TRBJ2-2, with 9 bases matching TRBD1. Germline CDR1 reads SGHNT; CDR2 reads YENEEA. The CDR3 contains 16 residues. V dropped 3 bases and J dropped 0; count of bases not matched to a gene: 2. As DNA, the CDR3 is TGTGCCAGCAGCTTGGGACAGGGTACGAACACCGGGGAGCTGTTTTTT. The encoded protein is CASSLGQGTNTGELFF.

This CDR3 is CSARDHYGYTF. CDR3 DNA: TGCAGTGCTAGAGACCACTATGGCTACACCTTC. The chain links TRBV20-1 to TRBJ1-2; D is undetermined. There are 11 residues in the CDR3. CDR1 is DFQATT, CDR2 SNEGSKA, per germline (reference sequence). Trimming took off 0 bases at V and 3 bases at J, with 2 bases between the two ends.

In this sample, this clone turned up once. The V call is TRBV6-4, the J call TRBJ2-1; TRBD2 matches 9 bases. The CDR3 has 18 residues. Germline V lookup: CDR1 MRHNA, CDR2 SNTAGT. J was trimmed by 7 bases and V by 7 bases; bases with no gene match: 20. The CDR3 DNA follows: TGTGCCAGCACTCGCCTCGGGATGGGGCGGGAGGGGAGAAATGAGCAGTTCTTC. Translated: CASTRLGMGREGRNEQFF.

The chain links TRBV18 to TRBJ1-4; D possibly corresponds to TRBD1 (6 bases). CDR3 length equals 14 residues. Trimming left V 4 bases short and J 3 bases short, with 9 bases between. Germline V gives CDR1 KGHSH, CDR2 LQKENI. The CDR3 loop reads CASSLGAANEKLFF. CDR3 nucleotides: TGTGCCAGCTCACTGGGGGCGGCTAATGAAAAACTGTTTTTT.

The CDR3 here is CSVLSEYGYTF. CDR3 nucleotides: TGCAGTGTCCTTAGCGAGTATGGCTACACCTTC. V and J are TRBV20-1 and TRBJ1-2; D not resolved. The germline V and J ends were trimmed by 7 bases and 5 bases, with 11 bases remaining between them. Per germline, CDR1 DFQATT and CDR2 SNEGSKA (reference sequence). The CDR3 has 11 residues.

The V call is TRBV21-1, the J call TRBJ2-2; the DNA was not used to check the table's D call, TRBD2. TRBV21-1 is classified as a pseudogene. This CDR3 is 18 amino acids long. The CDR3 loop reads CASIFDKERGPNTGELFF. The CDR3 DNA reads TGTGCCAGCATATTTGATAAGGAGCGGGGGCCGAACACCGGGGAGCTGTTTTTT.

A single count supports this clone. The chain employs TRBV7-2 and TRBJ2-5; D is unclear. Germline CDR1 SGHTA, CDR2 FQGNSA. The V and J ends lost 0 bases and 3 bases respectively, with 8 bases between them. This CDR3 contains 14 residues. The CDR3 bases are TGTGCCAGCAGCTTAGCGGGGTATAAAGAGACCCAGTACTTC. Protein sequence: CASSLAGYKETQYF.

V is TRBV7-2 and J is TRBJ2-7; 9 bases agree with TRBD1. Per the germline V gene, CDR1 is SGHTA and CDR2 is FQGNSA. This CDR3 contains 16 residues. Losses at the gene ends were 2 bases for V and 7 bases for J; bases not matched to a gene: 12. This chain's CDR3 is CASSLFQTGTGREQYF. CDR3 nucleotide sequence: TGTGCCAGCAGCTTATTTCAAACCGGGACAGGGCGTGAGCAGTACTTC.

This chain joins TRBV5-1 and TRBJ2-4; D assignment may be TRBD1 or TRBD2 (5 bases each). The germline V gene has CDR1 SGHRS and CDR2 YFSETQ. The V end was cut by 6 bases, the J end by 1 base, with 14 bases between. The CDR3 is 15 residues long. The CDR3 DNA reads as TGCGCCAGCACACTCAACGGGGCCGCCAAAAACATTCAGTACTTC. Its translation: CASTLNGAAKNIQYF.

The chain uses TRBV7-2 and TRBJ1-1; D gene unclear. Germline V CDR1 and CDR2: SGHTA, FQGNSA. Trimming cost V 3 bases and J 2 bases, with 13 bases left between them. This CDR3 spans 15 amino acids. The CDR3 here is CASSLPRTGNTEAFF. The CDR3 nucleotides are TGTGCCAGCAGCTTGCCTAGGACGGGAAACACTGAAGCTTTCTTT.

This chain uses TRBV9 with TRBJ2-1; 14 bases agree with TRBD2. CDR1 is SGDLS and CDR2 is YYNGEE in the germline V gene. The V segment lost 3 bases and the J segment 7 bases; nucleotides outside the gene matches: 9. This CDR3 is built from 17 residues. The CDR3 DNA reads as TGTGCCAGCAGCGCGCTATCCGGGACTAGCGGGAGTAATGAGCAGTTCTTC. Translating it yields CASSALSGTSGSNEQFF.

The table lists this clone with a count of one. This chain links TRBV19 with TRBJ2-7; TRBD2 matches 12 bases. Germline loops: CDR1 LNHDA, CDR2 SQIVND (reference sequence). The CDR3 is 15 amino acids. V trimming: 5 bases; J trimming: 3 bases; junction bases outside the gene matches: 5. The CDR3 nucleotides are TGTGCCAGTAGTCCCAGGACTAGCGGGGTCTACGAGCAGTACTTC. Translated, it gives CASSPRTSGVYEQYF.

This clone was recorded a few times. This chain connects TRBV7-6 to TRBJ1-2; tentative D call: TRBD1 (6 bases). The CDR3 totals 15 residues. Trimming pared 4 bases from V and 8 bases from J, leaving 20 bases between. Germline V lookup: CDR1 SGHVS, CDR2 FNYEAQ. CDR3 region: CASSSGTPRDGGYTF. The CDR3 region has the DNA TGTGCCAGCAGCTCAGGGACACCCCGGGACGGGGGCTACACCTTC.

The chain combines TRBV7-9 with TRBJ2-4; TRBD1 matches 11 bases. CDR1 and CDR2 (germline): SEHNR, FQNEAQ (reference sequence). With 4 bases clipped from V and 6 bases from J, the junction kept 8 bases outside the gene matches. The CDR3 extends over 16 amino acids. The CDR3 sequence is CASSSRTGGAGNIQYF. CDR3 DNA sequence: TGTGCCAGCAGCTCGAGGACAGGGGGCGCGGGAAACATTCAGTACTTC.